Sequencing of this TCR beta chain was carried out in a study of T cells in Graves' hyperthyroidism and ophthalmopathy. The overall study: Upon initial diagnosis and before any treatment, peripheral blood was collected.

This clonotype was picked up many times. Germline assignment: CDR1 LNHDA and CDR2 SQIVND (reference sequence). The CDR3 runs 14 residues. Trimming took off 7 bases at V and 5 bases at J, with 15 bases between the two ends. From RNA transcripts, TCR beta CDR3 regions were amplified. The HTBI set primed first-round TCR CDR3 RT-PCR. One entry per CDR3 protein results from TCRdb running MiXCR on the multiplex PCR reads. The repertoire consists of a few hundred thousand distinct CDR3 sequences, with approximately 14% occurring once and the leading ten covering about a quarter. Sequencing was carried out using blood. The clonotype was recovered from a woman in her late teens or twenties with Graves' hyperthyroidism that later progressed to Graves' ophthalmopathy. V is TRBV19 and J is TRBJ2-1, with TRBD2 as a possible D gene (5 bases). CDR3 in DNA: TGTGCCAGTAACGACTACTCGGGCCACAATGAGCAGTTCTTC. Its protein is CASNDYSGHNEQFF.